This passage covers 11 T cell receptor beta chains from one sample sequenced in a study of T cell changes during pregnancy in multiple sclerosis. Clones were sequenced by immunoSEQ multiplex PCR, and TCRdb holds only the in-frame ones, with some missing. The table has 25,000 to 30,000 clones, 70% to 90% seen once; the top ten hold roughly 7.4%. The starting material was CD8+ T cells from peripheral blood mononuclear cells, obtained before pregnancy. Receptors were obtained from a female donor with multiple sclerosis, enrolled in a pregnancy study.

The chain employs TRBV10-3 and TRBJ1-1; D remains unclear. Germline V gene data show CDR1 as ENHRY and CDR2 as SYGVKD. CDR3 length: 13 amino acids. V was cut by 6 bases and J by 0 bases, with 8 bases left in between. CDR3 residues: CAISGYLNTEAFF. CDR3 coding DNA: TGTGCCATCAGCGGTTATTTGAACACTGAAGCTTTCTTT.

The chain's CDR3 is CASSSLVGGHETQYF. CDR3 bases: TGTGCCAGCAGCTCCCTAGTGGGAGGGCACGAGACCCAGTACTTC. V usage is TRBV9 and J usage is TRBJ2-5; TRBD2 matches at 7 bases. V lost 4 bases and J lost 5; bases outside the gene matches: 11. This CDR3 has 15 amino acids. The germline CDR1 and CDR2 sequences are SGDLS and YYNGEE.

The chain is built from TRBV5-1 and TRBJ1-2, with 8 bases identical to TRBD1. V shed 0 bases and J 8 bases; nucleotides not matched to a gene: 0. Germline lookup yields CDR1 SGHRS and CDR2 YFSETQ. The CDR3 sequence is 12 residues long. CDR3 nucleotides: TGCGCCAGCAGCTTGGCAGGGGGCGGCTACACCTTC. Translation: CASSLAGGGYTF.

This clone was picked up one time. The rearrangement uses TRBV2 and TRBJ1-2; TRBD1 might be the D (5 bases). This CDR3 is 13 amino acids long. Trimming shortened V by 3 bases and J by 6 bases, and 11 bases separated the two germline ends. CDR1 SNHLY and CDR2 FYNNEI come from the germline V gene. The CDR3 sequence: CASSDRVDDGYTF. The CDR3, as DNA: TGTGCCAGCAGTGACAGGGTAGATGATGGCTACACCTTC.

The rearrangement uses TRBV6-6 and TRBJ1-5, with 8 bases fitting TRBD1. The CDR3 has 15 amino acids. The germline gives CDR1 MNHNY, CDR2 SVGAGI (reference sequence). The junction had 7 bases not matched to a gene; V was cut back by 2 bases and J by 7 bases. The CDR3 coding sequence is TGTGCCAGCAGTTACGAGACAGGGGTCAACCAGCCCCAGCATTTT. Protein sequence: CASSYETGVNQPQHF.

V and J are TRBV10-2 and TRBJ1-2, with D hard to call. Trimming shortened V by 3 bases and J by 0 bases, and 8 bases separated the two germline ends. The germline V gene encodes CDR1 WSHSY and CDR2 SAAADI. The CDR3 sequence is 14 residues long. CDR3 sequence reads: CASSEVTPNYGYTF. In nucleotides, the CDR3 is TGCGCCAGCAGTGAAGTGACACCTAACTATGGCTACACCTTC.

This chain links TRBV2 with TRBJ1-2; 8 bases are a match to TRBD1. Looked up from germline, CDR1 is SNHLY and CDR2 is FYNNEI. The V gene end was trimmed by 3 bases and the J gene end by 4 bases; junction bases not matched to a gene: 4. The CDR3 contains 14 residues. CDR3 loop: CASSEAGGAYGYTF. In DNA, the CDR3 is TGTGCCAGCAGTGAGGCAGGGGGCGCCTATGGCTACACCTTC.

The genes are TRBV6-1 and TRBJ2-5; D might be TRBD2 (5 bases). CDR1 is MNHNS, CDR2 SASEGT, per germline. This CDR3 region has 16 residues. V was shortened by 1 base and J by 5 bases, with 17 bases between the two germline ends. The CDR3 region is CASSEGLTRGSETQYF. The CDR3 bases are TGTGCCAGCAGTGAAGGTCTCACCCGGGGATCGGAGACCCAGTACTTC.

The V gene is TRBV19, the J gene TRBJ1-2, with 7 bases lining up with TRBD1. Germline V gene lookup returns CDR1 LNHDA and CDR2 SQIVND (reference sequence). The CDR3 contains 14 residues. J gave up 4 bases and V 6 bases, and 8 bases lay outside the gene matches. The CDR3 region has the DNA TGTGCCAGTAGCACCGGGACAGTAACCTATGGCTACACCTTC. As protein: CASSTGTVTYGYTF.

This rearrangement joins TRBV15 to TRBJ2-5; TRBD2 matches at 12 bases. From germline, CDR1 is LNHNV and CDR2 YYDKDF (reference sequence). The length of the CDR3 is 18 residues. Losses at the gene ends were 2 bases for V and 5 bases for J; bases not matched to a gene: 12. The DNA of the CDR3 is TGTGCCACCAGCAGATCCCCGGGACTAGCGGGCCTTAGGGAGACCCAGTACTTC. Encoded protein: CATSRSPGLAGLRETQYF.

This clone was counted a few times. V and J are TRBV6-5 and TRBJ1-6; D remains ambiguous. Germline V gene lookup returns CDR1 MNHEY and CDR2 SVGAGI. V dropped 2 bases and J dropped 8 bases, with 13 bases sitting between them. The CDR3 totals 15 residues. Here the CDR3 reads CASSYGRDVYSPLHF. CDR3 bases: TGTGCCAGCAGTTACGGGAGGGATGTTTATTCACCCCTCCACTTT.